These 23 T cell receptor beta chains originate from one sample sequenced in a study of OX40 agonist ivuxolimab in advanced cancers. Libraries were prepared by immunoSEQ multiplex PCR; TCRdb keeps only in-frame clonotypes and omits some of them. The table has about 23,000 clones, approximately 81% seen once. The source was CD4+ or CD8+ T cells sorted from blood, collected in a trial of the OX40 agonist ivuxolimab. Every receptor here comes from an adult with an advanced solid tumor such as melanoma, head and neck, liver or kidney cancer.

This chain joins TRBV4-1 and TRBJ1-4, with 7 bases that match TRBD1. The CDR3 is made up of 19 amino acids. Germline V gene sequence: CDR1 MGHRA, CDR2 YSYEKL. J gave up 2 bases and V 1 base, and 13 bases lay outside the gene matches. CDR3 DNA: TGCGCCAGCAGCCAAGGGTGGGCAGGGGGATTTTCGACTAATGAAAAACTGTTTTTT. It encodes CASSQGWAGGFSTNEKLFF.

The chain employs TRBV19 and TRBJ2-1, with a tentative D call TRBD2 (7 bases). This CDR3 has 15 residues. Trimming left V 5 bases short and J 6 bases short, with 17 bases between. Germline V lookup: CDR1 LNHDA, CDR2 SQIVND (reference sequence). The CDR3 DNA reads TGTGCCAGTAGTCGGTCGCGGGGGCTTGTCAATGAGCAGTTCTTC. Residues: CASSRSRGLVNEQFF.

J is TRBJ1-2 and V is TRBV6-1; the D gene is possibly TRBD1 (5 bases). This CDR3 is 11 amino acids long. Trimming shortened V by 6 bases and J by 8 bases, and 10 bases separated the two germline ends. CDR1 and CDR2 (germline): MNHNS, SASEGT. The CDR3 reads CASSREEGYTF. The CDR3 DNA is TGTGCCAGCAGCAGGGAAGAAGGCTACACCTTC.

CDR3 residues: CASSEGKTGRQNEQFF. The CDR3 DNA follows: TGCGCCAGCAGTGAAGGCAAAACGGGACGACAAAATGAGCAGTTCTTC. The rearrangement joins TRBV4-3 to TRBJ2-1; either TRBD1 or TRBD2 may supply D (5 bases each). The CDR3 consists of 16 residues. Trimming pared 6 bases from V and 7 bases from J, leaving 22 bases between. CDR1 and CDR2 from the germline V gene are LGHNA and YSLEER.

The V gene is TRBV6-1, the J gene TRBJ2-7, with D uncertain. This CDR3 comprises 15 residues. Germline CDR1 and CDR2: MNHNS and SASEGT. The V gene lost 7 bases and the J gene lost 2 bases, with 18 bases spanning the gap. This CDR3 reads CASIHGRFPAYEQYF. DNA for the CDR3: TGTGCCAGCATACACGGAAGGTTTCCCGCCTACGAGCAGTACTTC.

This clone was seen a handful of times. The chain employs TRBV10-2 and TRBJ1-6; 7 bases agree with TRBD1. The CDR3 extends over 14 amino acids. The V gene's germline CDR1 is WSHSY and CDR2 SAAADI. V lost 0 bases, J lost 7 bases, and 0 bases stayed unmatched. The CDR3 region has the DNA TGCGCCAGCAGTGAGTCGACAGGGAATTCACCCCTCCACTTT. It is translated as CASSESTGNSPLHF.

This clone was counted a few times. The chain carries TRBV2 and TRBJ1-6; 8 bases align to TRBD1. The CDR3 is 13 amino acids. In germline, CDR1 is SNHLY, CDR2 FYNNEI. The junction had 10 bases not matched to a gene; V was cut back by 6 bases and J by 15 bases. The CDR3 loop reads CASRSIRTGYLHF. CDR3 nucleotides: TGTGCCAGCAGATCAATTCGGACAGGGTACCTCCACTTT.

This chain uses TRBV7-9 with TRBJ2-1, with TRBD1 as a possible D gene (6 bases). Trimming pared 4 bases from V and 9 bases from J, leaving 22 bases between. CDR1 is SEHNR, CDR2 FQNEAQ, per germline (reference sequence). The CDR3 is made up of 16 amino acids. The CDR3 bases are TGTGCCAGCAGCTCGCGGGCGGCAGGGGATGGCCGTGAGCAGTTCTTC. Protein product: CASSSRAAGDGREQFF.

This chain joins TRBV7-9 and TRBJ1-2; D gene unclear. V lost 1 base and J 4 bases, leaving 10 bases between the germline ends. This CDR3 spans 14 amino acids. Germline values: CDR1 SEHNR, CDR2 FQNEAQ (reference sequence). DNA of the CDR3: TGTGCCAGCAGCTTAGTTGGGAAAAGCTATGGCTACACCTTC. This translates into CASSLVGKSYGYTF.

The chain has TRBV9 and TRBJ1-1, with a tentative D call TRBD1 (6 bases). CDR3 length equals 14 residues. Trimming cost V 0 bases and J 4 bases, with 10 bases left between them. The germline gives CDR1 SGDLS, CDR2 YYNGEE. CDR3 bases: TGTGCCAGCAGCGTAGCGGGGGCTTTCACTGAAGCTTTCTTT. This translates into CASSVAGAFTEAFF.

This clone was picked up one time. CDR3 protein: CASSTPGQRDYGYTF. The CDR3 region has the DNA TGTGCCAGCAGCACCCCGGGACAGAGAGACTATGGCTACACCTTC. V gene TRBV7-9 combines with J gene TRBJ1-2; 7 positions match TRBD1. The V segment lost 5 bases and the J segment 3 bases; nucleotides outside the gene matches: 9. CDR3 length: 15 residues. CDR1 and CDR2 (germline): SEHNR, FQNEAQ (reference sequence).

The gene calls are TRBV10-3 and TRBJ1-1, with 10 nucleotides matching TRBD1. CDR1 and CDR2 (germline): ENHRY, SYGVKD. The V gene end was trimmed by 3 bases and the J gene end by 0 bases; junction bases not matched to a gene: 7. The CDR3 consists of 17 residues. The CDR3 region is CAISERTGGPMNTEAFF. The CDR3 bases are TGTGCCATCAGTGAACGGACAGGGGGACCGATGAACACTGAAGCTTTCTTT.

The chain couples TRBV7-7 to TRBJ2-2, with D uncertain. V lost 6 bases and J 4 bases, leaving 9 bases between the germline ends. This CDR3 contains 13 residues. Germline V gives CDR1 SSHAT, CDR2 FNYEAQ (reference sequence). The CDR3 coding sequence is TGTGCCAGCAGGCCTGGGCGCACCGGGGAGCTGTTTTTT. It encodes CASRPGRTGELFF.

In this sample, this clone turned up once. The gene calls are TRBV27 and TRBJ1-1; D is unresolved. The germline gives CDR1 MNHEY, CDR2 SMNVEV (reference sequence). Between the trimmed V and J ends, which lost 0 bases and 3 bases, there was a span of 5 bases. This CDR3 has 13 amino acids. For the CDR3, the DNA is TGTGCCAGCAGTTTATCCGTGCACACTGAAGCTTTCTTT. This gives the protein CASSLSVHTEAFF.

This chain links TRBV14 with TRBJ1-3; D remains unclear. With 4 bases removed from V and 2 bases from J, the gap between germline ends came to 9 bases. Germline loops: CDR1 SGHDN, CDR2 FVKESK. This CDR3 spans 14 amino acids. The CDR3: CASSLTAAGNTIYF. The CDR3 DNA follows: TGTGCCAGCAGCCTTACAGCGGCTGGAAACACCATATATTTT.

This clone was seen once. V gene TRBV6-5 combines with J gene TRBJ1-6, with D possibly being TRBD1 (6 bases). Germline values: CDR1 MNHEY, CDR2 SVGAGI. Trimming cost V 4 bases and J 7 bases, with 14 bases left between them. This CDR3 region has 15 residues. The CDR3 nucleotides read TGTGCCAGCAGTTCAACAGGGAGTTCCAATTCACCCCTCCACTTT. It codes for CASSSTGSSNSPLHF.

The chain carries TRBV7-6 and TRBJ1-1, with D uncertain. The germline gives CDR1 SGHVS, CDR2 FNYEAQ. This CDR3 has 12 residues. Trimming shortened V by 3 bases and J by 8 bases, and 10 bases separated the two germline ends. CDR3 sequence (DNA): TGTGCCAGCAGCTTCGGTGAGGGCGAAGCTTTCTTT. Translation: CASSFGEGEAFF.

The chain uses TRBV10-2 and TRBJ2-1, with D perhaps being TRBD1 or TRBD2 (6 bases each). The CDR3 runs to 14 residues. Germline CDR1 is WSHSY and CDR2 is SAAADI. Trimming pared 6 bases from V and 6 bases from J, leaving 15 bases between. The CDR3, as DNA: TGCGCCAGCAGAGCCGGGGGCCCCCTCAATGAGCAGTTCTTC. It is translated as CASRAGGPLNEQFF.

V gene TRBV6-5 combines with J gene TRBJ1-5, with D possibly TRBD1 on 5 matching bases. V lost 0 bases, J lost 4 bases, and 13 bases lay in between. CDR3 length: 16 residues. Per the germline V gene, CDR1 is MNHEY and CDR2 is SVGAGI. This CDR3 is CASSYSRAGTNQPQHF. As DNA, the CDR3 is TGTGCCAGCAGTTACTCCAGGGCAGGGACTAATCAGCCCCAGCATTTT.

The chain carries TRBV4-3 and TRBJ1-1, with 7 bases lining up with TRBD1. This CDR3 is built from 13 residues. The V segment lost 3 bases and the J segment 6 bases; nucleotides outside the gene matches: 4. CDR1 and CDR2 (germline): LGHNA, YSLEER. This chain's CDR3 is CASSHLTGSEAFF. The CDR3 coding sequence is TGCGCCAGCAGCCACCTGACAGGGTCTGAAGCTTTCTTT.

The chain joins TRBV27 to TRBJ2-7; 9 nucleotides align to TRBD1. CDR1 and CDR2 from the germline V gene are MNHEY and SMNVEV (reference sequence). The CDR3 sequence is 14 residues long. V dropped 5 bases and J dropped 3; count of bases not matched to a gene: 5. CDR3 nucleotide sequence: TGTGCCAGCAGTCAACAGGGGGCGAACTACGAGCAGTACTTC. Amino acids: CASSQQGANYEQYF.

This clone was observed a handful of times. In DNA form, the CDR3 reads TGTGCCAGCAGCTTAAAGACCGGGGAGCTGTTTTTT. This encodes CASSLKTGELFF. This sequence joins TRBV7-3 and TRBJ2-2, with D unresolved. The germline V gene has CDR1 SGHTA and CDR2 FQGTGA. V lost 1 base, J lost 5 bases, and 2 bases lay in between. The CDR3 has 12 residues.

The chain joins TRBV7-3 to TRBJ2-3; D not certain. The V end was cut by 2 bases, the J end by 2 bases, with 11 bases between. Germline CDR1 is SGHTA and CDR2 is FQGTGA. There are 15 residues in the CDR3. The chain's CDR3 is CASSLRSLHTDTQYF. CDR3 coding DNA: TGTGCCAGCAGCTTACGCAGCTTACACACAGATACGCAGTATTTT. Looking up the rest from reference TRBV7-3 and TRBJ2-3 gives the full variable domain: GAGVSQTPSNKVTEKGKYVELRCDPISGHTALYWYRQSLGQGPEFLIYFQGTGAADDSGLPNDRFFAVRPEGSVSTLKIQRTERGDSAVYLCASSLRSLHTDTQYFGPGTRLTVL.